This TCR beta chain was obtained from a study of blood T cell repertoires in COVID-19. Study-level background: Acute and convalescent COVID-19 specimens originated in the United States, Italy and Spain. The analysed material was cDNA or gDNA that came from T cells, B-cell-depleted T cells, or PBMCs.

The repertoire was sequenced with immunoSEQ multiplex PCR; TCRdb's copy has only in-frame clones and lacks some. Of around 78,000 clones in the sample, around 89% are singletons; the top ten hold 1% to 1.5%. CDR3 length: 18 residues. Germline CDR1 reads SGDLS; CDR2 reads YYNGEE. The V segment lost 3 bases and the J segment 3 bases; nucleotides outside the gene matches: 15. The chain joins TRBV9 to TRBJ2-7; the match to TRBD2 covers 10 bases. The sequencing sample was made of PBMCs or T cells enriched from blood (not recorded which). The sequence was obtained from a woman between 45 and 60 years old with acute COVID-19. Here the CDR3 DNA reads TGTGCCAGCAGCGGTGAGACTAGCGGGTTTCGAGCCATCTACGAGCAGTACTTC. Translated: CASSGETSGFRAIYEQYF.